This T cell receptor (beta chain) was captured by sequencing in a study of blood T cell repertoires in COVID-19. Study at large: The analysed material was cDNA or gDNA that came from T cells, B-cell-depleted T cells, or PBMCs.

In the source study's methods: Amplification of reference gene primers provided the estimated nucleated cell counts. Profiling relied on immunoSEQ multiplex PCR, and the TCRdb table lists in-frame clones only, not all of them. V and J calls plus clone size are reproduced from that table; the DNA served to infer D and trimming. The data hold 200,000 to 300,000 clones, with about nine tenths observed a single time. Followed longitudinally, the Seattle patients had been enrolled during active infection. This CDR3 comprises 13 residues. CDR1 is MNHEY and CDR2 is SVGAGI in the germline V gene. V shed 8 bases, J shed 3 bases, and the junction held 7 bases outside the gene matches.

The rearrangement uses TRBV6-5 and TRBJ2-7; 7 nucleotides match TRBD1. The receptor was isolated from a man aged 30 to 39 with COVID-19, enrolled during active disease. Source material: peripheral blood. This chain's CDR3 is CASRRGQSYEQYF. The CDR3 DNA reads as TGTGCCAGCCGTCGGGGACAGAGCTACGAGCAGTACTTC.